The rows below give T cell receptor beta chains drawn from one sample of a study of T cell changes during pregnancy in multiple sclerosis. Clones were sequenced by immunoSEQ multiplex PCR, and TCRdb holds only the in-frame ones, with some missing. The sample shows around 26,000 clones, roughly nine tenths of them seen only once. Specimen: CD8+ T cells from peripheral blood mononuclear cells, collected in the first trimester of pregnancy. The source is a female donor in good health, enrolled as a control in a pregnancy study. Both conserved end residues are part of each CDR3. Each record gives: CDR3 length, V gene, clone size, J gene, D gene, CDR3 DNA, CDR3 protein. The D gene is left open where the match is weak. Clone size is shown for a subset of rows, as once, few, many or a class of expanded clone.

>15|TRBV11-2|-|TRBJ2-3|TRBD2
TGTGCCAGCAGCTTAGAGGGGACTAGAGGAGATACGCAGTATTTT
CASSLEGTRGDTQYF
>12|TRBV10-1|-|TRBJ2-1|-
TGCGCCAGCAGTCCTAGAGAGAATGAGCAGTTCTTC
CASSPRENEQFF
>15|TRBV4-1|medium-sized|TRBJ2-3|TRBD2
TGCGCCAGCAGCCAAGAGGGGGGGTACACAGATACGCAGTATTTT
CASSQEGGYTDTQYF
>17|TRBV15|-|TRBJ1-5|TRBD1
TGTGCCACCAGCAGTGTTGCGGGACAGGGAAGCAATCAGCCCCAGCATTTT
CATSSVAGQGSNQPQHF
>12|TRBV9|-|TRBJ2-7|-
TGTGCCAGCAGCGCGGGATCTGGGGAGCAGTACTTC
CASSAGSGEQYF
>13|TRBV5-5|-|TRBJ1-1|-
TGTGCCAGCAGCTTGCGCGGGTGGACTGAAGCTTTCTTT
CASSLRGWTEAFF
>11|TRBV15|-|TRBJ2-3|-
TGTGCCACCAATGTCGGAGATACGCAGTATTTT
CATNVGDTQYF
>15|TRBV28|-|TRBJ1-5|-
TGTGCCAGCAGTTTAGTCGGAGGGAGCAATCAGCCCCAGCATTTT
CASSLVGGSNQPQHF
>16|TRBV18|-|TRBJ2-3|TRBD2
TGTGCCAGCTCACCACGGGCTAGCGGGGGAACAGATACGCAGTATTTT
CASSPRASGGTDTQYF
>14|TRBV29-1|-|TRBJ2-7|TRBD2
TGCAGCGTCAAAAGCTCGGGAGGCTCCTACGAGCAGTACTTC
CSVKSSGGSYEQYF
>15|TRBV12-2|once|TRBJ2-7|-
TGTGCAAGTCGCTTGGCTAGACAGGAACTTAGCGAGCAGTACTTC
CASRLARQELSEQYF
>15|TRBV29-1|-|TRBJ2-5|-
TGCAGCGTAGAGATACAGGGGACTCCCCAAGAGACCCAGTACTTC
CSVEIQGTPQETQYF
>15|TRBV28|-|TRBJ2-7|TRBD2
TGTGCCAGCAGTTTACCGCTAGCGGGGGCCTACGAGCAGTACTTC
CASSLPLAGAYEQYF
>15|TRBV19|-|TRBJ2-1|TRBD2
TGTGCCAGTAGTACCTTAGCGGGGGGGCCATATGAGCAGTTCTTC
CASSTLAGGPYEQFF
>11|TRBV19|-|TRBJ2-1|-
TGTGCCAGTATGAGAGGGAATGAGCAGTTCTTC
CASMRGNEQFF
>15|TRBV6-4|-|TRBJ2-3|TRBD2
TGTGCCAGCAGCGGGACTAGCGGGGGCACAGATACGCAGTATTTT
CASSGTSGGTDTQYF
>14|TRBV28|-|TRBJ2-1|TRBD1
TGTGCCAGCAGTAGGACAGGGGGGAACAATGAGCAGTTCTTC
CASSRTGGNNEQFF
>15|TRBV5-1|-|TRBJ2-3|-
TGCGCCAGCACCATGGGCGAGAGTCCTGCAGATACGCAGTATTTT
CASTMGESPADTQYF
>15|TRBV5-6|-|TRBJ2-7|-
TGTGCCAGCAGCGCGGGGCAGTTTCGCTCCTACGAGCAGTACTTC
CASSAGQFRSYEQYF
>13|TRBV15|once|TRBJ1-1|-
TGTGCCACCAGCAGAGAGCGGTACACTGAAGCTTTCTTT
CATSRERYTEAFF
>13|TRBV6-5|-|TRBJ2-1|-
TGTGCCAGCTCTGGGGCTGGTGGCGATGAGCAGTTCTTC
CASSGAGGDEQFF
>15|TRBV7-9|-|TRBJ2-1|TRBD2
TGTGCCAGCAGCTTTAAGGCGGGGGCCTACAATGAGCAGTTCTTC
CASSFKAGAYNEQFF
>15|TRBV27|-|TRBJ2-7|-
TGTGCCAGCAGTCCCCCCCAGGGCGGTCCCTACGAGCAGTACTTC
CASSPPQGGPYEQYF
>15|TRBV27|-|TRBJ1-2|-
TGTGCCAGCAGTCCGACAGGTGCCCTCCTCCGTGGCTACACCTTC
CASSPTGALLRGYTF
>14|TRBV28|-|TRBJ1-2|-
TGTGCCAGCAGCCTGCTTGCCGGGAGCCATGGCTACACCTTC
CASSLLAGSHGYTF
>13|TRBV7-9|-|TRBJ2-2|-
TGTGCCAGCAGCTTGCGGAGTGGCGGGGAGCTGTTTTTT
CASSLRSGGELFF
>15|TRBV5-4|-|TRBJ2-7|TRBD1
TGTGCCAGCAGCGTGACAGGGCTAATATCAAACGAGCAGTACTTC
CASSVTGLISNEQYF